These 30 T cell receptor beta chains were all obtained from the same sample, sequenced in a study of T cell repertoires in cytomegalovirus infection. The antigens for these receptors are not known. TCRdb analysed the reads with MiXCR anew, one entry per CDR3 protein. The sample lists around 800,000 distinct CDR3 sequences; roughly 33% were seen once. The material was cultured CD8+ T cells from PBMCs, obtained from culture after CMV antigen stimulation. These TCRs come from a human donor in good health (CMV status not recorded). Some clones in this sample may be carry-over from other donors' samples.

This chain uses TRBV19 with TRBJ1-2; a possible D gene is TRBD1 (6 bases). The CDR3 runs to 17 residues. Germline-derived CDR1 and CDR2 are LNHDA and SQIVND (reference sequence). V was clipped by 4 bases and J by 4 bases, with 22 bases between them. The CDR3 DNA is TGTGCCAGTAGTAGTATATTGTGGCGACAGGTTCCCTATGGCTACACCTTC. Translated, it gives CASSSILWRQVPYGYTF. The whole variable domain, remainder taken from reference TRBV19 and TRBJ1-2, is DGGITQSPKYLFRKEGQNVTLSCEQNLNHDAMYWYRQDPGQGLRLIYYSQIVNDFQKGDIAEGYSVSREKKESFPLTVTSAQKNPTAFYLCASSSILWRQVPYGYTFGSGTRLTVV.

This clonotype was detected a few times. This CDR3 reads CASRRAGEMNTEAFF. The CDR3 DNA sequence: TGTGCCAGCAGGCGAGCAGGGGAGATGAACACTGAAGCTTTCTTT. This sequence joins TRBV6-5 and TRBJ1-1, with D maybe TRBD1 (6 bases). There are 15 residues in the CDR3. Germline V gene data show CDR1 as MNHEY and CDR2 as SVGAGI. Trimming left V 6 bases short and J 0 bases short, with 14 bases between.

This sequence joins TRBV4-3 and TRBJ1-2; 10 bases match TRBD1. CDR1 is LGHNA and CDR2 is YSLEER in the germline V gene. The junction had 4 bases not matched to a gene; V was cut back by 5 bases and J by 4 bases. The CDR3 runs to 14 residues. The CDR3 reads CASSEGQGTYGYTF. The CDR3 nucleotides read TGCGCCAGCAGCGAGGGACAGGGGACCTATGGCTACACCTTC.

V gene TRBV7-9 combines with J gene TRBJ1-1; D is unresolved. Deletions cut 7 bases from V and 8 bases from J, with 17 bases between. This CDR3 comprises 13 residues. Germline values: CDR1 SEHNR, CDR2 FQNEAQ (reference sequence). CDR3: CASNSEAGEEAFF. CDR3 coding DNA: TGTGCCAGCAACTCCGAGGCCGGCGAGGAAGCTTTCTTT.

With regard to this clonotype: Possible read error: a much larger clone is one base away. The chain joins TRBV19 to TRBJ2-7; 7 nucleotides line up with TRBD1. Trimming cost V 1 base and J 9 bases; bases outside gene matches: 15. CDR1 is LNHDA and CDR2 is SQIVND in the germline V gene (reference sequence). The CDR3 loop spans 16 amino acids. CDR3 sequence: CASSIAYRGWTDAQYF. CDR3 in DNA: TGTGCCAGTAGTATAGCTTACAGGGGATGGACCGACGCGCAGTACTTC.

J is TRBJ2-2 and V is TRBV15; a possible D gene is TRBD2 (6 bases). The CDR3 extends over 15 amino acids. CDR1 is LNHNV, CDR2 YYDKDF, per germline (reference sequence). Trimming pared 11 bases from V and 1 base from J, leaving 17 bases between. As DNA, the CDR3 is TGTGCCGTTCCCGGGGGAGAGATGAACACCGGGGAGCTGTTTTTT. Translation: CAVPGGEMNTGELFF.

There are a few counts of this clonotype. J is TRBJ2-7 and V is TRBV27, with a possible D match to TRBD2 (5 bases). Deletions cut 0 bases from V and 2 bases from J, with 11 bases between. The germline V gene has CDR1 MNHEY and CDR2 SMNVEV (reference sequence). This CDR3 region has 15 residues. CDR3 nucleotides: TGTGCCAGCAGTTTATCATTCGGGGTGGCCTACGAGCAGTACTTC. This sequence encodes CASSLSFGVAYEQYF.

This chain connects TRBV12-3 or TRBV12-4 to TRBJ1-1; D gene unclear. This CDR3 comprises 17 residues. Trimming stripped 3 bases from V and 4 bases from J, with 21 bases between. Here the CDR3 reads CASSFRLLKKDGTEAFF. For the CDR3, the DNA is TGTGCCAGCAGTTTTAGGCTATTAAAAAAGGACGGCACTGAAGCTTTCTTT.

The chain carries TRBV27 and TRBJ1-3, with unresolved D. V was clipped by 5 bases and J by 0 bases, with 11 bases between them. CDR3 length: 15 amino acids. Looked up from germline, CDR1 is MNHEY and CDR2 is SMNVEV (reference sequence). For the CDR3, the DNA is TGTGCCAGCAGTCCGAGTGGGATCTCTGGAAACACCATATATTTT. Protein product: CASSPSGISGNTIYF.

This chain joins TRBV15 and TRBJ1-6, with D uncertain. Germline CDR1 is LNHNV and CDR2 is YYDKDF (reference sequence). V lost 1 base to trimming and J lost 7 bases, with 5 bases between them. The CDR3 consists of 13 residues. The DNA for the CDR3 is TGTGCCACCAGCAGAGTTGGGAATTCACCCCTCCACTTT. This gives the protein CATSRVGNSPLHF.

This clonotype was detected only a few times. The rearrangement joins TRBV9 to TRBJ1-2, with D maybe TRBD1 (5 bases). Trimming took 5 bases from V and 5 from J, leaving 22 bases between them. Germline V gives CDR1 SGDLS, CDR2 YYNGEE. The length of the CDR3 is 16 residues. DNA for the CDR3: TGTGCCAGCAGTCCAGAGGGGCAGGCCCCGGGGTATGGCTACACCTTC. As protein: CASSPEGQAPGYGYTF.

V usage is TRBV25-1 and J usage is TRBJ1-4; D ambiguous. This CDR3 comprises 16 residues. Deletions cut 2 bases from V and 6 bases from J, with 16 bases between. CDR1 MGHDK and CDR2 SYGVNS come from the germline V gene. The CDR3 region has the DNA TGTGCCAGCAGTGAAACGACGGGCACAAGACATGAAAAACTGTTTTTT. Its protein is CASSETTGTRHEKLFF.

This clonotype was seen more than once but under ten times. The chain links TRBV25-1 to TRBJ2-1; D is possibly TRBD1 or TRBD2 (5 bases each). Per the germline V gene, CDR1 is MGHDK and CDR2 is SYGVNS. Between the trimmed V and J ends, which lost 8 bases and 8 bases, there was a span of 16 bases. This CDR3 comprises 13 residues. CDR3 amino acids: CASLRGEEDEQFF. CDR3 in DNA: TGTGCCAGCCTGAGAGGGGAAGAAGATGAGCAGTTCTTC.

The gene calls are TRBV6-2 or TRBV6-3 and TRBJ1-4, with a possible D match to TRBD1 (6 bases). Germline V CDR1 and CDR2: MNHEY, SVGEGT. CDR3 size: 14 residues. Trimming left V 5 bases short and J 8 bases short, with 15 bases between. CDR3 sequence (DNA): TGTGCCAGCAGTCCTGACAGGCGAAGAGAAAAACTGTTTTTT. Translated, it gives CASSPDRRREKLFF.

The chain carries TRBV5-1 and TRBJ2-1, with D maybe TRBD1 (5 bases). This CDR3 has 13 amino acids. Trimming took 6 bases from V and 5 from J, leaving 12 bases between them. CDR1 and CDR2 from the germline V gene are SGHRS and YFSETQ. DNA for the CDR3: TGCGCCAGCATCTCGACAGCTAACAATGAGCAGTTCTTC. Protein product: CASISTANNEQFF.

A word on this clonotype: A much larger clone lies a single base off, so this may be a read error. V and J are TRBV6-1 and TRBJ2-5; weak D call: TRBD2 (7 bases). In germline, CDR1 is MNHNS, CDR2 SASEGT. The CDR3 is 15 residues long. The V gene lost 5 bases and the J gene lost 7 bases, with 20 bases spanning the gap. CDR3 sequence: CASSRRGAPGRTQYF. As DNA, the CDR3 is TGTGCCAGCAGTCGTCGGGGGGCCCCAGGACGGACCCAGTACTTC.

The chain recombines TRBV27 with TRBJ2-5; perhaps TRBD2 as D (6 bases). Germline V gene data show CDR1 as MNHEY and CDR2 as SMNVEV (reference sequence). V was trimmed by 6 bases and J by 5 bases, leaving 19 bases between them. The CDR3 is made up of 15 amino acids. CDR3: CASSPTSPGRETQYF. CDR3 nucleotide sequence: TGTGCCAGCAGCCCAACTAGCCCTGGTAGGGAGACCCAGTACTTC.

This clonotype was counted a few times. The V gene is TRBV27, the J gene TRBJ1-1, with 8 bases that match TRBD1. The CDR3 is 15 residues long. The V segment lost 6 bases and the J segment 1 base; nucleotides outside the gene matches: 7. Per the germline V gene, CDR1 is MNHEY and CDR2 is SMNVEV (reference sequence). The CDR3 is CASSRRTGSNTEAFF. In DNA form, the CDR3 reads TGTGCCAGCAGCCGACGGACAGGGTCGAACACTGAAGCTTTCTTT.

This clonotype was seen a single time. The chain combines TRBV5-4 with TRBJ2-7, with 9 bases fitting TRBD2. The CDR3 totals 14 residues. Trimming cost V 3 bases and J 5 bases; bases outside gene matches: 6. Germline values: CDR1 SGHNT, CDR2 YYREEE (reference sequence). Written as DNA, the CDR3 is TGTGCCAGCAGCTCCGGGACTAGCATACACGAGCAGTACTTC. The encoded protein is CASSSGTSIHEQYF.

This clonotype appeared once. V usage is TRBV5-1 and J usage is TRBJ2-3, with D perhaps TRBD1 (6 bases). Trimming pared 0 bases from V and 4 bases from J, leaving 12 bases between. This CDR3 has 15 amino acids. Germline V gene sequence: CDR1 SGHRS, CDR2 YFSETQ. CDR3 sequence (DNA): TGCGCCAGCAGCTTGGACAGGGACGGGGCAGATACGCAGTATTTT. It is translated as CASSLDRDGADTQYF.

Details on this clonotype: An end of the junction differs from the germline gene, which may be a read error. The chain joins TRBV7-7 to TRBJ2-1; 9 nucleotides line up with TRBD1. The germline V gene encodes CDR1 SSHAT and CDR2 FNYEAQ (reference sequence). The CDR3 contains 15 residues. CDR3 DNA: TGTGCTAGCAGCACCGGGACAGGGCCCTCCAATGAGCAGTTCTTC. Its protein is CASSTGTGPSNEQFF.

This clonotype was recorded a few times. The CDR3 reads CASSRGWGRNSPLHF. The CDR3 DNA reads TGTGCCAGCAGCCGCGGGTGGGGGAGGAATTCACCCCTCCACTTT. The genes are TRBV28 and TRBJ1-6; D perhaps matches TRBD1 (5 bases). The CDR3 runs to 15 residues. Trimming shortened V by 6 bases and J by 7 bases, and 16 bases separated the two germline ends. CDR1 is MDHEN and CDR2 is SYDVKM in the germline V gene.

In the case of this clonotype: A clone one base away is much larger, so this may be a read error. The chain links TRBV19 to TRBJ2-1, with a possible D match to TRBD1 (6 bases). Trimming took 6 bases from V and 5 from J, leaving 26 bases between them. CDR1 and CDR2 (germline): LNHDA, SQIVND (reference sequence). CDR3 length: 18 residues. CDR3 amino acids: CASSGRDIFTVPDNEQFF. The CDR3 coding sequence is TGTGCCAGTAGCGGCCGGGACATCTTCACGGTACCGGACAATGAGCAGTTCTTC.

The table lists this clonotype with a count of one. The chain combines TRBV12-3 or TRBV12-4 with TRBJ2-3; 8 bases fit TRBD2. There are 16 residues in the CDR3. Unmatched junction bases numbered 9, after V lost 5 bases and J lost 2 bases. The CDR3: CASSVVGGGLTDTQYF. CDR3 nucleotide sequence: TGTGCCAGCAGTGTCGTAGGCGGGGGGCTCACAGATACGCAGTATTTT.

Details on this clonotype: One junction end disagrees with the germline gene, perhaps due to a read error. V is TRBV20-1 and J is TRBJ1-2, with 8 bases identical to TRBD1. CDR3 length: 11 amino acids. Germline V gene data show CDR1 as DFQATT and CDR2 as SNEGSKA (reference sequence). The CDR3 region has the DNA TGCAGTGCTAAAGCGGGACAGGAACTTGCCTTC. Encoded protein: CSAKAGQELAF.

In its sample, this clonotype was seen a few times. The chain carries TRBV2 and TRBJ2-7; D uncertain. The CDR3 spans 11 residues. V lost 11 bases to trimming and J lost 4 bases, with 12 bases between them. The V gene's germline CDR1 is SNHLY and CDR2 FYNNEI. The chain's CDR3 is CAVKGGYEQYV. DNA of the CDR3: TGTGCCGTCAAAGGTGGATACGAGCAGTACGTC.

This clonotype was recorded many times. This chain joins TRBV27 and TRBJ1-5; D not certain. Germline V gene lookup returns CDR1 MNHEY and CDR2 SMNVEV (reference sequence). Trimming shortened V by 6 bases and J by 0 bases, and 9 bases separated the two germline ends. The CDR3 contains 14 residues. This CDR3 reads CASSGGPSNQPQHF. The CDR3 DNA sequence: TGTGCCAGCAGCGGAGGGCCTAGCAATCAGCCCCAGCATTTT.

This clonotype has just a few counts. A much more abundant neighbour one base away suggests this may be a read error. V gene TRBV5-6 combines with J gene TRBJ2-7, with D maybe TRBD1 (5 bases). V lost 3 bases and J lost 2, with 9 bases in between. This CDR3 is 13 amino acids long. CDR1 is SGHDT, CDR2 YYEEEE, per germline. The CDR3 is CASSSPDTYEQYV. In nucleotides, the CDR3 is TGTGCCAGCAGCTCCCCGGACACCTACGAGCAGTACGTC.

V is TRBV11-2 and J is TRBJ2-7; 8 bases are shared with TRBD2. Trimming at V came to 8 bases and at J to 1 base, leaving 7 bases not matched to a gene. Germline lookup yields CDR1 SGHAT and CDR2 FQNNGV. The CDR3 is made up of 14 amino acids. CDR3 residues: CASGPSGRSYEQYF. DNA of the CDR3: TGTGCCAGCGGACCTAGCGGGCGGTCCTACGAGCAGTACTTC.

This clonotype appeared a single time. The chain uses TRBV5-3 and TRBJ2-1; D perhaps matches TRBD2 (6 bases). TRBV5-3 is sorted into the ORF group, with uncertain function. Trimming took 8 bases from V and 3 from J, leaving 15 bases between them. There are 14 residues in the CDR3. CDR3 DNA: TGTGCCAGCAGCACATGGGACTTCTACAATGAGCAGTTCTTC. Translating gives CASSTWDFYNEQFF.